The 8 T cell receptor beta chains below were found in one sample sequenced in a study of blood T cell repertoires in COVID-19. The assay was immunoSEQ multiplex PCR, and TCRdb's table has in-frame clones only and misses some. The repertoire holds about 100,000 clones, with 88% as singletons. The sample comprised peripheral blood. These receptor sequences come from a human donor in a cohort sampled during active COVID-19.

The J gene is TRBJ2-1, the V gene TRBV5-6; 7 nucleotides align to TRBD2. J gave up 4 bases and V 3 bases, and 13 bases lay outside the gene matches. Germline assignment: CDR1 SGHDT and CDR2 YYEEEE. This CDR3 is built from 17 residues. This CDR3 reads CASSWGPASGAYNEQFF. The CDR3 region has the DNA TGTGCCAGCAGCTGGGGCCCGGCCAGCGGGGCGTACAATGAGCAGTTCTTC.

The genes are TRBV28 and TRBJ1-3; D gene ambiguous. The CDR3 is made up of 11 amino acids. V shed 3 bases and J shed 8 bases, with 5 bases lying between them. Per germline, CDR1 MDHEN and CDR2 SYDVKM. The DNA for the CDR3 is TGTGCCAGCAGTTTGTCTTACACCATATATTTT. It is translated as CASSLSYTIYF.

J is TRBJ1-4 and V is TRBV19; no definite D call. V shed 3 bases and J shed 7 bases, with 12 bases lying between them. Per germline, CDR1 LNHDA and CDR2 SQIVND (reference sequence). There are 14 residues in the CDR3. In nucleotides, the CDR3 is TGTGCCAGTAGTATTTCACAGCAGGCTGAAAAACTGTTTTTT. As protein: CASSISQQAEKLFF. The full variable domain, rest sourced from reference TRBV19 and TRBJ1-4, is DGGITQSPKYLFRKEGQNVTLSCEQNLNHDAMYWYRQDPGQGLRLIYYSQIVNDFQKGDIAEGYSVSREKKESFPLTVTSAQKNPTAFYLCASSISQQAEKLFFGSGTQLSVL.

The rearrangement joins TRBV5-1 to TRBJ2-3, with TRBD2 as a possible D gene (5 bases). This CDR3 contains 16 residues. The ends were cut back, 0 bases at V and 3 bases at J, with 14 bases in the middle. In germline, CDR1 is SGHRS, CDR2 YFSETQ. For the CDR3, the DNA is TGCGCCAGCAGCTTGGGGGAGACGACGGGAACAGATACGCAGTATTTT. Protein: CASSLGETTGTDTQYF.

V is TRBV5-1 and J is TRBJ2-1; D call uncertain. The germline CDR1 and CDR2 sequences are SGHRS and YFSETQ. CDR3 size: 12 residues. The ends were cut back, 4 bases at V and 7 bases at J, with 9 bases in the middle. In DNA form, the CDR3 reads TGCGCCAGCAGCCCGACTGGAAATGAGCAGTTCTTC. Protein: CASSPTGNEQFF.

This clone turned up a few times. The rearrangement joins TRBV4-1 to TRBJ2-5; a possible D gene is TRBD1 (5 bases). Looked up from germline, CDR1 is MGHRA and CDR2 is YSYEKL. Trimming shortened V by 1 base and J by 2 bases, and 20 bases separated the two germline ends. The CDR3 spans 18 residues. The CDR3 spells CASSQGLLRRELQETQYF. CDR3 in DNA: TGCGCCAGCAGCCAAGGGCTGCTACGCAGGGAACTACAAGAGACCCAGTACTTC.

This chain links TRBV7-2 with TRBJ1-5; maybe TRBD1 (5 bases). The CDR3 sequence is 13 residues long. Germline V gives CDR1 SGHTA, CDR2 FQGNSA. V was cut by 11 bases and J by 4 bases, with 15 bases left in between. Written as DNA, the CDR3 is TGTGCCTCAGCCGGGACTATGAATCAGCCCCAGCATTTT. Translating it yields CASAGTMNQPQHF.

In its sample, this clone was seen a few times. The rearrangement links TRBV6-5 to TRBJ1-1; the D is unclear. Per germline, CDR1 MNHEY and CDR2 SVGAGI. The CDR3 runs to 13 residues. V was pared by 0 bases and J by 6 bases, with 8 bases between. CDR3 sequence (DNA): TGTGCCAGCAGTTACTCGCGGAATTCTGAAGCTTTCTTT. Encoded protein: CASSYSRNSEAFF.